This T cell receptor beta chain appears in the sequencing data of a study of blood T cell repertoires in COVID-19. Study information: Collection of acute and convalescent COVID-19 samples took place in the United States, Italy and Spain.

Germline CDR1 SGHVS, CDR2 FQNEAQ. The V and J ends lost 1 base and 7 bases respectively, with 7 bases between them. This CDR3 region has 13 residues. In the authors' methods: Reference gene primer amplification in the assay estimated nucleated cell counts. Produced via immunoSEQ multiplex PCR; TCRdb's table is partial and in-frame only. That table supplies the V and J calls and clone size; D and trimming were determined from the DNA. Of approximately 110,000 clones listed, roughly 80% are singletons. Sequenced: peripheral blood. The sequence was collected from a man in his fifties or sixties with acute or convalescent COVID-19. The chain couples TRBV7-8 to TRBJ2-2; no clear D. CDR3 residues: CASSLDRIGELFF. CDR3 DNA: TGTGCCAGCAGCTTAGACAGAATCGGGGAGCTGTTTTTT.